This TCR beta chain was captured in a study of blood T cell repertoires in COVID-19. The repertoire was sequenced with immunoSEQ multiplex PCR; TCRdb's copy has only in-frame clones and lacks some. The table has nearly 100,000 clones, just under 85% seen once. V lost 11 bases, J lost 1 base, and 14 bases lay in between. CDR1 is LNHDA and CDR2 is SQIVND in the germline V gene (reference sequence). The CDR3 is 13 amino acids. The clonotype was recovered from a man between 65 and 79 years old with acute or convalescent COVID-19. The sample comprised peripheral blood. V and J are TRBV19 and TRBJ1-1; no reliable D call. The CDR3 coding sequence is TGTGCCTCTACAGTATTTCCGAACACTGAAGCTTTCTTT. Translation gives CASTVFPNTEAFF.